This record covers a single T cell receptor beta chain. Authors' data handling: Estimation of nucleated cell counts was performed using reference gene primer amplification. The table came from immunoSEQ multiplex PCR; TCRdb's copy has only in-frame clones and leaves some out. V, J and clone size are taken as reported in that table, and D and trimming were inferred from the DNA itself. The sample carries roughly 200,000 clones, approximately 80% recorded once. The data are from a study of blood T cell repertoires in COVID-19. Study at large: The origin of the acute and convalescent COVID-19 samples was the United States, Italy and Spain. PBMCs, B-cell-depleted T cells, or T cells provided the cDNA or gDNA that made up the material.

The clonotype comes from an older woman with acute COVID-19. Sequencing input: PBMCs or T cells enriched from blood (not recorded which).

Written as DNA, the CDR3 is TGTGCCAGCAGTCCCGCAGGACAGGTGGAGCAGTTCTTC. Its protein product is CASSPAGQVEQFF. V is TRBV27 and J is TRBJ2-1, with 7 bases fitting TRBD1. With V trimmed by 5 bases and J by 10 bases, 8 bases remained unmatched. CDR3 size: 13 residues. Germline-derived CDR1 and CDR2 are MNHEY and SMNVEV (reference sequence).